The clone carrying this T cell receptor (beta chain) was observed many times. This record belongs to a study of T-cell reconstitution after alpha-beta-depleted transplantation in children. Unique molecular identifiers featured in how the TCRbeta library was prepared. MiXCR, applied by TCRdb to the PCR reads, yields one record per CDR3 protein. Of some 590,000 distinct CDR3 sequences in the sample, roughly 10% were seen once. The sample consisted of PBMCs from the stem cell graft donor, taken from the stem cell graft. This TCR came from a human donor who donated a stem cell graft to a child with acute myeloid leukemia.

Here the CDR3 DNA reads TGTGCCACCAGCCCCCCGGGGGGAGGAAATGAGCAGTTCTTC. This codes for CATSPPGGGNEQFF. This rearrangement joins TRBV15 to TRBJ2-1, with TRBD2 matching 7 bases. The ends lost 5 bases at V and 7 bases at J; junction bases unmatched: 8. Germline-derived CDR1 and CDR2 are LNHNV and YYDKDF (reference sequence). The CDR3 is 14 amino acids. Full variable domain (rest looked up from reference TRBV15 and TRBJ2-1): DAMVIQNPRYQVTQFGKPVTLSCSQTLNHNVMYWYQQKSSQAPKLLFHYYDKDFNNEADTPDNFQSRRPNTSFCFLDIRSPGLGDTAMYLCATSPPGGGNEQFFGPGTRLTVL.